The clone carrying this T cell receptor beta chain was recorded many times. The CDR3 extends over 15 amino acids. V dropped 5 bases and J dropped 3; count of bases not matched to a gene: 5. The data originate from a study of identical twins. Each cDNA held unique molecular identifiers, and template switching gave it a universal primer site. MiXCR, run by TCRdb on the 5' RACE reads, gives a single entry per CDR3 protein. The sample contains about 660,000 distinct CDR3 sequences, less than 10% of which appear only once. The same specimen was also included in a second study, on yellow fever vaccine responses in identical twins. According to that study: Twins reportedly showed a vaccine T cell response that seemed partly convergent and partly personalized.

Sequenced: PBMCs. The gene calls are TRBV12-3 or TRBV12-4 and TRBJ2-1; TRBD2 aligns across 9 bases. The clonotype originates from a young woman in good health. The DNA for the CDR3 is TGTGCCAGCAGTCCGACTAGCGGAGACTACAATGAGCAGTTCTTC. As protein: CASSPTSGDYNEQFF.